The T cell receptor (beta chain) described here comes from a study of CD4 T cells in relation to SARS-CoV-2 and coronaviruses (dated by TCRdb to 2020 to 2023). Regarding the complete study: In the ViraFEST assay, PBMCs were grown with antigen for 10 to 11 days, and TCR beta CDR3s were then sequenced to identify antigen-specific clonal expansions. A median age of around 35 years, with a range of about 21 to 72 years, was recorded for the full convalescent cohort of around 12 patients. Of the 12 convalescent patients, 8 were male and 4 were female, and two of the subjects were Hispanic. HLA restriction was mapped for shared crossreactive spike epitopes using patient-derived lymphoblastoid cell lines. The study assessed, at the TCR clonotype level, memory CD4+ T cell crossreactivity between SARS-CoV-2 and common cold coronavirus spike proteins. The Adaptive Biotechnologies TCR-sequencing kit was used to sequence samples from a few pre-COVID donors and the naive versus memory experiments, while other data came from Illumina-based sequencing. A different TCR-beta assay, based on Illumina, was used to sequence expansion assays from other donors in the study.

To separate naive from memory CD4+ T cells, cryopreserved PBMCs first underwent CD4 enrichment and then EasySep naive CD4+ T cell enrichment. Sorted naive or memory CD4+ T cells (under 1.1 x 10^5) were cultured 1:1 with T cell-depleted PBMCs and CEF peptides for more than eight days. Each peptide culture condition was generally run in triplicate replicate wells. Ficoll-Paque PLUS gradient centrifugation was used to isolate PBMCs from leukapheresis product or whole blood. PBMCs were either used fresh in the expansion assay or cryopreserved at -140 degrees C. The QIAamp Micro DNA Kit was used to extract genomic DNA from the CD4+ T cells. The paper's findings and limits, for the study overall: Crossreactive clones showed significantly weaker SARS-CoV-2-driven expansion than monoreactive clones, consistent with antigenic imprinting. Pre-pandemic and post-infection samples were not both contributed by any donor, so tracing of the source of pre-existing responses was limited. Roughly 67% of donors had memory CD4+ clonotypes that crossrecognized SARS-CoV-2 and at least one common cold coronavirus spike. Naive versus memory sequencing indicated the assay detects memory recall responses rather than primary responses primed during culture. Crossreactivity analysis centred on spike protein, so crossreactivity against other viral proteins was not assessed. Small numbers of patients and of tested TCRs were a limitation of the study.

DNA from CEF-cultured naive and memory CD4+ T cells underwent immunoSEQ TCR-beta sequencing at survey level. The study's own analysis went as follows. During preprocessing, nonproductive sequences were discarded, as were any CDR3s that did not begin with C, did not end with F or W, or were shorter than 7 amino acids. Antigen-specific clonotypes were called with the MANAFEST web app, based on expansion relative to reference and other culture wells. A clone was considered positive if significant expansion relative to the reference culture was observed in 2 of 3 replicate wells at an FDR below 0.05. For a clone to be considered positive, significant expansion relative to all other tandem wells and an odds ratio above 5 were also required. Cultured and uncultured naive and memory CD4+ repertoires were searched for CDR3s previously identified as spike- and CEF-reactive. After three terminal residues were trimmed from each end, CDR3 homology was quantified as pairwise Levenshtein distance using the stringdist R package. TCRdb took this table from immuneACCESS and kept in-frame rearrangements with V and J called. Such tables lack part of the clones; where checked against another copy, unresolved V genes explain under half of the gap, and the rest is unexplained. V and J calls and clone size come straight from that table; D and trimming were deduced from the DNA. The sample profile shows 35,000 to 50,000 clones; over 75% of them were found once. The biggest ten clones account for more than 1.2% of the sample.

Remarks on this clone: Its target antigen remains unknown. No much larger clone exists at a distance of one base, and base qualities are not known.

Its CDR3 holds 13 amino acids, cysteine through phenylalanine. Just CDR3 DNA is preserved here, 39 bases in frame from base 1. Based on the germline V gene (reference sequence), the CDR1 and CDR2 sequences are GTSNPN and SVGIG. Trimmed from V: 1 base; trimmed from J: 4 bases; junction bases lacking a gene match: 1. Sequencing was performed on naive CD4+ T cells from PBMCs, cultured in vitro. What this sample's cell subset or site label stands for: naive CD4+ T cells isolated by negative enrichment. Here the chain combines TRBV30 and TRBJ2-3, and TRBD2 aligns with 8 junction nucleotides. The TCR comes from an adult with COVID-19. The encoded CDR3 is CAWSGGRSDTQYF. The DNA sequence is given as TGTGCCTGGAGTGGCGGGAGGTCAGATACGCAGTATTTT.